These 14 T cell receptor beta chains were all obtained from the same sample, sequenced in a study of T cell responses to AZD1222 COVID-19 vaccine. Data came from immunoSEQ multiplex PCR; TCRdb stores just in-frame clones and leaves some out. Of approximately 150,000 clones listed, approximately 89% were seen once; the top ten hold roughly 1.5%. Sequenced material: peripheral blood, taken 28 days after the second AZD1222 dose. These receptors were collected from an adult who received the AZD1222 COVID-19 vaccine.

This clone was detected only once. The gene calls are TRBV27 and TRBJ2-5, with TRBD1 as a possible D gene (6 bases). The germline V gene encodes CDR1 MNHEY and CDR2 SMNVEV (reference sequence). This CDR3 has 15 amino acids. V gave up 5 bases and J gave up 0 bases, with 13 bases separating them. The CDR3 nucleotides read TGTGCCAGCAGTCCCAAGGACAGTAACCAAGAGACCCAGTACTTC. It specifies CASSPKDSNQETQYF.

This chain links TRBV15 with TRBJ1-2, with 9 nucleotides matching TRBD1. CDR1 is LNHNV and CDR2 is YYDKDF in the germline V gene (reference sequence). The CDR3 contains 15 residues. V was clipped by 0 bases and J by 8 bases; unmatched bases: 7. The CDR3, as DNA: TGTGCCACCAGCAGAGATCGGGACAGGGCGACGGGCTACACCTTC. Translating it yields CATSRDRDRATGYTF. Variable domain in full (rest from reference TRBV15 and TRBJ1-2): DAMVIQNPRYQVTQFGKPVTLSCSQTLNHNVMYWYQQKSSQAPKLLFHYYDKDFNNEADTPDNFQSRRPNTSFCFLDIRSPGLGDTAMYLCATSRDRDRATGYTFGSGTRLTVV.

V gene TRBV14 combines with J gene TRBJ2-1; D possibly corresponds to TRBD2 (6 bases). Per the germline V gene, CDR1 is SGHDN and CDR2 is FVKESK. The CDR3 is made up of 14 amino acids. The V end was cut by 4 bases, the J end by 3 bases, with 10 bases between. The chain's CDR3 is CASSPTDYYNEQFF. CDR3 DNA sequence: TGTGCCAGCAGCCCGACGGACTACTACAATGAGCAGTTCTTC. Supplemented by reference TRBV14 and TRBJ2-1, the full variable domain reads EAGVTQFPSHSVIEKGQTVTLRCDPISGHDNLYWYRRVMGKEIKFLLHFVKESKQDESGMPNNRFLAERTGGTYSTLKVQPAELEDSGVYFCASSPTDYYNEQFFGPGTRLTVL.

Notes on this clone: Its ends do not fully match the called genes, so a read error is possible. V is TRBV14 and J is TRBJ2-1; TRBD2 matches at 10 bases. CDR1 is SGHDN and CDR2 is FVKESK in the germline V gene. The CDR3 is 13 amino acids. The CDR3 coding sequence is TGTGCCAGCAGCCAAGCAACTAGCGGGACCTTAATCTTC. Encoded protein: CASSQATSGTLIF. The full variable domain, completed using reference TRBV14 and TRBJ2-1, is EAGVTQFPSHSVIEKGQTVTLRCDPISGHDNLYWYRRVMGKEIKFLLHFVKESKQDESGMPNNRFLAERTGGTYSTLKVQPAELEDSGVYFCASSQATSGTLIFGPGTRLTVL.

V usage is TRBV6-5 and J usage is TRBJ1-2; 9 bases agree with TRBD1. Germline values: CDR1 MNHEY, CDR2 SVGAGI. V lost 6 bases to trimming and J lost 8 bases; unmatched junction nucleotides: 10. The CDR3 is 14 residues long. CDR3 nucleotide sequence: TGTGCCAGCAGCCTTGAGGGACAGGGAAGAGGCTACACCTTC. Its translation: CASSLEGQGRGYTF.

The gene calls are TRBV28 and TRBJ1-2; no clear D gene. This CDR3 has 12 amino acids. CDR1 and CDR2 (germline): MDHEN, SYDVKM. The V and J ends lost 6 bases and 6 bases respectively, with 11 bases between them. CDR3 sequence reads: CASRFPPHGYTF. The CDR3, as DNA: TGTGCCAGCAGATTCCCCCCCCATGGCTACACCTTC.

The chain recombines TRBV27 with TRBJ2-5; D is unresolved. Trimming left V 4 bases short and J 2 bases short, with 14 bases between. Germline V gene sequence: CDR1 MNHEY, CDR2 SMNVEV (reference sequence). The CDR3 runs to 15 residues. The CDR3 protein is CASSYKFVPQETQYF. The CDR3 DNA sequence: TGTGCCAGCAGTTATAAATTTGTGCCTCAAGAGACCCAGTACTTC.

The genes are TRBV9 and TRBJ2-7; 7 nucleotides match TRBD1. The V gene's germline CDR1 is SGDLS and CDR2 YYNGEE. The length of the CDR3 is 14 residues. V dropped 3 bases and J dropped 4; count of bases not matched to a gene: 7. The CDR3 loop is CASSDGTEAYEQYF. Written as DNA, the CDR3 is TGTGCCAGCAGCGACGGGACAGAAGCGTACGAGCAGTACTTC.

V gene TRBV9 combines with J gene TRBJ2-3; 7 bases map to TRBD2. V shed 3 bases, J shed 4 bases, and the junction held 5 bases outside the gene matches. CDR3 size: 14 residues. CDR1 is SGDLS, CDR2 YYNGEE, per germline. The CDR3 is CASSGLAVSDTQYF. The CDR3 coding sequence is TGTGCCAGCAGCGGGCTAGCGGTGTCAGATACGCAGTATTTT.

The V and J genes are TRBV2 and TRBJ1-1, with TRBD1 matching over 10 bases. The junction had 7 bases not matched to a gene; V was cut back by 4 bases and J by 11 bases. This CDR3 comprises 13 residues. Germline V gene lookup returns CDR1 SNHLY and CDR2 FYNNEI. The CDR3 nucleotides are TGTGCCAGCAGTGGCCCGGACAGGGGGACGGCTTTCTTT. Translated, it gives CASSGPDRGTAFF.

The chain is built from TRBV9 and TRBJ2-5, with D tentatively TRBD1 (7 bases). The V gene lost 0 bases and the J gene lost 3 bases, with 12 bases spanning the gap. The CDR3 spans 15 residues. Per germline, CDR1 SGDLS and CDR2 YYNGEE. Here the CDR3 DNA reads TGTGCCAGCAGCGTAGGGGCGGGACAGAAAGAGACCCAGTACTTC. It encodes CASSVGAGQKETQYF.

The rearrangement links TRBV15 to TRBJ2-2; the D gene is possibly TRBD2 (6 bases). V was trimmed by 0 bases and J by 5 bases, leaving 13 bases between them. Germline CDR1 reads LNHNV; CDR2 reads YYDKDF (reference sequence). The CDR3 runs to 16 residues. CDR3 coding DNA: TGTGCCACCAGCAGAGACAGCGGGTGGGGTACCGGGGAGCTGTTTTTT. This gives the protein CATSRDSGWGTGELFF.

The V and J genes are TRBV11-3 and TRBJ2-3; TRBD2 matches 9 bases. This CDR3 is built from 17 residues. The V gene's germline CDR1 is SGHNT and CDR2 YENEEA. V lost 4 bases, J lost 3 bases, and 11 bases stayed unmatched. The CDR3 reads CASSWSGRLTSTDTQYF. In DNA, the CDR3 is TGTGCCAGCAGCTGGAGCGGGAGGCTAACGTCGACAGATACGCAGTATTTT.

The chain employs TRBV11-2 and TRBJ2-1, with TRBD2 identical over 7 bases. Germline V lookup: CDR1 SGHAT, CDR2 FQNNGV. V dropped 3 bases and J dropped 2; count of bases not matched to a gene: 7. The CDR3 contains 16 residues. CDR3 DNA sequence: TGTGCCAGCAGCTTCTCTAGCGGAGCAACCTACAATGAGCAGTTCTTC. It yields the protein CASSFSSGATYNEQFF.